One and the same sample provided the 15 T cell receptor beta chains below, sequenced in a study of human T cells and chemical hapten exposure. Via MiXCR, TCRdb re-called the RACE reads, giving one row per CDR3 protein. This sample has 95,000 to 150,000 distinct CDR3 sequences, with roughly 15% found just once. Time point specified: patch test 1, 2 weeks after DPC sensitization. Indicated treatment: therapeutic diphenylcyclopropenone sensitization with weekly scalp DPC. The source was whole blood, collected in connection with sensitization to the hapten diphenylcyclopropenone (DPC). Receptors originate from a man between 18 and 29 years old with alopecia areata. Some clones in this sample may be carry-over from other donors' samples.

This clonotype was seen many times. V is TRBV4-3 and J is TRBJ2-5, with D possibly matching TRBD1 (5 bases). V lost 1 base, J lost 1 base, and 13 bases lay in between. Germline V lookup: CDR1 LGHNA, CDR2 YSLEER. The CDR3 spans 16 residues. This chain's CDR3 is CASSQVQGSGQETQYF. CDR3 in DNA: TGCGCCAGCAGCCAAGTTCAGGGATCGGGCCAAGAGACCCAGTACTTC.

This clonotype showed up just a few times. V gene TRBV12-3 or TRBV12-4 combines with J gene TRBJ2-2, with D uncertain. The CDR3 loop spans 15 amino acids. The germline V and J ends were trimmed by 6 bases and 2 bases, with 13 bases remaining between them. CDR3 residues: CASSSGLTNTGELFF. The CDR3 DNA follows: TGTGCCAGCAGCTCCGGTCTCACCAACACCGGGGAGCTGTTTTTT.

CDR3 region: CASSLRQGTSPLHF. The CDR3, as DNA: TGCGCCAGCAGTCTGCGACAGGGGACGTCACCCCTCCACTTT. The J gene is TRBJ1-6, the V gene TRBV23-1; TRBD1 matches at 8 bases. TRBV23-1 qualifies as an ORF whose function is uncertain. This CDR3 comprises 14 residues. The J segment lost 10 bases and the V segment lost 4 bases, leaving 6 bases of the junction unmatched.

The V and J genes are TRBV20-1 and TRBJ2-7, with D unresolved. Between the trimmed V and J ends, which lost 7 bases and 1 base, there was a span of 14 bases. CDR1 DFQATT and CDR2 SNEGSKA come from the germline V gene (reference sequence). The CDR3 contains 13 residues. The CDR3 DNA sequence: TGCAGTGTTGGCGGACCTCGATCCTACGAGCAGTACGTC. As protein: CSVGGPRSYEQYV.

CDR3 sequence: CASSDNSDRAVHRYTF. The CDR3, as DNA: TGTGCCAGCAGCGACAATTCGGACAGGGCAGTCCATCGCTACACCTTC. The chain is built from TRBV9 and TRBJ1-2; 8 nucleotides match TRBD1. The germline V gene encodes CDR1 SGDLS and CDR2 YYNGEE. J was trimmed by 9 bases and V by 3 bases; bases with no gene match: 16. CDR3 length: 16 amino acids.

The J gene is TRBJ2-5, the V gene TRBV4-1; 10 bases are shared with TRBD2. After removal of 1 base from V and 7 bases from J, the junction contained 9 bases not matched to a gene. This CDR3 comprises 16 residues. Germline V gene data show CDR1 as MGHRA and CDR2 as YSYEKL. This CDR3 is CASSQGYLAGDGTQYF. Here the CDR3 DNA reads TGCGCCAGCAGCCAAGGATATCTAGCGGGGGACGGGACCCAGTACTTC.

This clonotype was seen more than once but under ten times. V is TRBV6-5 and J is TRBJ1-2; D not resolved. This CDR3 is 16 amino acids long. Germline V gives CDR1 MNHEY, CDR2 SVGAGI. With 5 bases removed from V and 4 bases from J, the gap between germline ends came to 20 bases. Here the CDR3 DNA reads TGTGCCAGCAGTCTCAACATGGCCGGGATCCCCTATGGCTACACCTTC. This codes for CASSLNMAGIPYGYTF.

This clonotype was seen a handful of times. The chain couples TRBV20-1 to TRBJ2-3; 7 bases are shared with TRBD1. V lost 0 bases, J lost 7 bases, and 10 bases stayed unmatched. CDR1 and CDR2 from the germline V gene are DFQATT and SNEGSKA (reference sequence). The CDR3 consists of 15 residues. As DNA, the CDR3 is TGCAGTGCTAGAGATGCTGGGGACAGCTTTTATACGCAGTATTTT. This codes for CSARDAGDSFYTQYF.

This clonotype has more than one count but fewer than ten. The genes are TRBV18 and TRBJ2-3, with TRBD1 as a possible D gene (5 bases). The V and J ends lost 0 bases and 0 bases respectively, with 10 bases between them. This CDR3 contains 16 residues. The V gene's germline CDR1 is KGHSH and CDR2 LQKENI. The CDR3 region is CASSPPAGSSTDTQYF. CDR3 sequence (DNA): TGTGCCAGCTCACCACCGGCAGGGTCGAGCACAGATACGCAGTATTTT.

This clonotype was picked up a small number of times. The rearrangement joins TRBV6-5 to TRBJ2-2, with D possibly TRBD1 on 5 matching bases. The CDR3 is 14 residues long. CDR1 and CDR2 (germline): MNHEY, SVGAGI. Trimming removed 1 base from V and 4 bases from J, with 7 bases in between. CDR3 residues: CASSYFQGTGELFF. The CDR3 DNA reads as TGTGCCAGCAGTTACTTTCAGGGCACCGGGGAGCTGTTTTTT.

This clonotype was seen more than once but under ten times. The genes are TRBV20-1 and TRBJ1-1; no clear D. Trimming removed 3 bases at V and 7 bases at J, with 18 bases between. The germline V gene has CDR1 DFQATT and CDR2 SNEGSKA (reference sequence). The CDR3 extends over 14 amino acids. The chain's CDR3 is CSASYPLGRNEAFF. The CDR3 region has the DNA TGCAGTGCTAGCTATCCCCTGGGTCGCAATGAAGCTTTCTTT.

The chain has TRBV29-1 and TRBJ1-1, with D unresolved. The CDR3 spans 12 residues. V was pared by 3 bases and J by 0 bases, with 5 bases between. In germline, CDR1 is SQVTM, CDR2 ANQGSEA. This chain's CDR3 is CSVEGVNTEAFF. CDR3 nucleotide sequence: TGCAGCGTTGAGGGCGTGAACACTGAAGCTTTCTTT. Combining the CDR3 with reference TRBV29-1 and TRBJ1-1 gives the whole variable domain SAVISQKPSRDICQRGTSLTIQCQVDSQVTMMFWYRQQPGQSLTLIATANQGSEATYESGFVIDKFPISRPNLTFSTLTVSNMSPEDSSIYLCSVEGVNTEAFFGQGTRLTVV.

This clonotype turned up a few times. The rearrangement links TRBV7-2 to TRBJ2-3, with D tentatively TRBD2 (7 bases). The V gene lost 4 bases and the J gene lost 9 bases, with 20 bases spanning the gap. This CDR3 spans 15 amino acids. CDR1 is SGHTA, CDR2 FQGNSA, per germline. CDR3 sequence: CASSSAGATGETQYF. CDR3 nucleotides: TGTGCCAGCAGCTCCGCGGGGGCCACCGGGGAAACGCAGTATTTT. Drawing the rest from reference TRBV7-2 and TRBJ2-3, the complete variable domain is GAGVSQSPSNKVTEKGKDVELRCDPISGHTALYWYRQSLGQGLEFLIYFQGNSAPDKSGLPSDRFSAERTGGSVSTLTIQRTQQEDSAVYLCASSSAGATGETQYFGPGTRLTVL.

The DNA of the CDR3 is TGTGCCACTCACCCGCCGGGGGACAATGAGCAGTTCTTC. Its translation is CATHPPGDNEQFF. The chain joins TRBV19 to TRBJ2-1, with a tentative D call TRBD2 (6 bases). Trimming left V 10 bases short and J 5 bases short, with 15 bases between. Germline CDR1 reads LNHDA; CDR2 reads SQIVND (reference sequence). This CDR3 has 13 amino acids.

This clonotype was observed a handful of times. The chain links TRBV24-1 to TRBJ1-1; D uncertain. Germline loops: CDR1 KGHDR, CDR2 SFDVKD. There are 11 residues in the CDR3. V was pared by 5 bases and J by 10 bases, with 10 bases between. Here the CDR3 DNA reads TGTGCCACCAGTGCGGGTTTGAGAGCTTTCTTT. It translates to CATSAGLRAFF.